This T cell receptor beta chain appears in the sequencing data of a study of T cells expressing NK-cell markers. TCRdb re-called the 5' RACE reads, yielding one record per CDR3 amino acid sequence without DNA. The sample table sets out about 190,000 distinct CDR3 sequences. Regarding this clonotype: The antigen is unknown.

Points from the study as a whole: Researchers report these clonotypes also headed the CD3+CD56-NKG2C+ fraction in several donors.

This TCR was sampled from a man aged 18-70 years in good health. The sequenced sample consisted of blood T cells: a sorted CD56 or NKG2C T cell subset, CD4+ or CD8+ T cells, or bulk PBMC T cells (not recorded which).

CDR3 protein: CSAIQGSATYEQYF. The chain employs TRBV20-1 and TRBJ2-7; TCRdb proposes TRBD1, but this gene call is untestable without DNA. CDR1 and CDR2 (germline): DFQATT, SNEGSKA (reference sequence). The CDR3 spans 14 residues.